Detailed here is one TCR beta chain. This record belongs to a study of blood T cell repertoires in COVID-19. Study context: Acute-phase and convalescent COVID-19 samples originated in the United States, Italy and Spain. Sample material is recorded as cDNA or gDNA derived from T cells, B-cell-depleted T cells, or PBMCs.

Germline trimming cut 4 bases from V and 6 bases from J; bases unmatched to any gene: 9. The CDR3 runs to 15 residues. Germline V CDR1 and CDR2: MDHEN, SYDVKM. Original analysis: Counts of nucleated cells, estimated from reference gene primer amplification, were obtained. Libraries were prepared by immunoSEQ multiplex PCR; TCRdb keeps only in-frame clonotypes and omits some of them. The D gene and trimming were derived from the DNA, and the V and J assignments and clone size from that table. The sample lists about 150,000 clones; 85% to 90% were seen once. This TCR came from a woman aged 60-75 years with active COVID-19. Sequenced input: peripheral blood. The chain has TRBV28 and TRBJ1-2; 9 bases are shared with TRBD1. The CDR3, as DNA: TGTGCCAGCAGTTCATGGACAGGGGAAGGAGATGGCTACACCTTC. Its protein is CASSSWTGEGDGYTF.